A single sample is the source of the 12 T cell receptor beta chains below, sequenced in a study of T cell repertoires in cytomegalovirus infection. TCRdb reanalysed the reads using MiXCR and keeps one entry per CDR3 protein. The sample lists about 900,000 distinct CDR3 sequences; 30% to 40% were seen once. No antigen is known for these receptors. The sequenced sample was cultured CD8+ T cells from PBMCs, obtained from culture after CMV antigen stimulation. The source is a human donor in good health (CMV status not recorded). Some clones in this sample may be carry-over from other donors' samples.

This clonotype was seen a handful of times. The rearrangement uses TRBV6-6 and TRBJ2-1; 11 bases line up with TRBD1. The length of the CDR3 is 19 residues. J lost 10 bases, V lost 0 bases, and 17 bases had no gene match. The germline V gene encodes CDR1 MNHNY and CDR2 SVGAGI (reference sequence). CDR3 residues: CASSYSTVKGTGGRDEQFF. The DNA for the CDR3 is TGTGCCAGCAGTTACTCAACCGTTAAGGGGACAGGGGGACGGGACGAGCAGTTCTTC.

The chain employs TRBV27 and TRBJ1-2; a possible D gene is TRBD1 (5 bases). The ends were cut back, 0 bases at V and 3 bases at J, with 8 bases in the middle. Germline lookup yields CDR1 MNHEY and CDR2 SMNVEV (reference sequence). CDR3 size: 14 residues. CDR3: CASSLSGAHYGYTF. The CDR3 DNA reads TGTGCCAGCAGTTTATCCGGGGCCCACTATGGCTACACCTTC.

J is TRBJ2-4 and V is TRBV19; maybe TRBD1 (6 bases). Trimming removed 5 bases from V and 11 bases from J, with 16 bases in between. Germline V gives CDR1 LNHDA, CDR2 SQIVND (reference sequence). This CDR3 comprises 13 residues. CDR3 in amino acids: CASSPLDSPFQYF. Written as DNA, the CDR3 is TGTGCCAGTAGTCCCCTGGACAGCCCATTTCAGTACTTC.

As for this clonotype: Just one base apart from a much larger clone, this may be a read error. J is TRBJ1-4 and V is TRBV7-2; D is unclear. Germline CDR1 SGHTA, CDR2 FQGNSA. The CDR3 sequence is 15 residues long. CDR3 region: CASSPTPDQRERLFF. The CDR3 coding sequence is TGTGCCAGCAGCCCAACCCCGGACCAAAGGGAAAGACTGTTTTTT.

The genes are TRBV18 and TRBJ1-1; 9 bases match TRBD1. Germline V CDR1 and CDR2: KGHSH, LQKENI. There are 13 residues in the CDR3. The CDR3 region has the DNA TGTGTAGGACAGGGGTCGGAGAACACTGAAGCTTTCTTT. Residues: CVGQGSENTEAFF. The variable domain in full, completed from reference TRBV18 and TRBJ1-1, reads NAGVMQNPRHLVRRRGQEARLRCSPMKGHSHVYWYRQLPEEGLKFMVYLQKENIIDESGMPKERFSAEFPKEGPSILRIQQVVRGDSAAYFCVGQGSENTEAFFGQGTRLTVV.

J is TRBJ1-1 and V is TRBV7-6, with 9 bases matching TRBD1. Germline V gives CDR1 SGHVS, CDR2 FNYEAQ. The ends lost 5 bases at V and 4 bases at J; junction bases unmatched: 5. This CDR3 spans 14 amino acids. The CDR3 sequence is CASSLQGASTEAFF. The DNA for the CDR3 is TGTGCCAGCAGCCTACAGGGGGCTAGCACTGAAGCTTTCTTT.

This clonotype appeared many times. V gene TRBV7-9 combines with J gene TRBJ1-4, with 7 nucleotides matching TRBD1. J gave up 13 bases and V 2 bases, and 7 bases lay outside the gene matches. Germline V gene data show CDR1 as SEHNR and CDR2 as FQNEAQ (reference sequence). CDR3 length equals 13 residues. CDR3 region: CASSLSRDRGLFF. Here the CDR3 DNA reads TGTGCCAGCAGCTTAAGCCGGGACAGAGGACTGTTTTTT.

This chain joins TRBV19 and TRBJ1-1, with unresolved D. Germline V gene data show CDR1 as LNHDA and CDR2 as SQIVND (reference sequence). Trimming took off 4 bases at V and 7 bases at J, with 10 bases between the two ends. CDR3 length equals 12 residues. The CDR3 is CASSSARIEAFF. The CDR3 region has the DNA TGTGCCAGTAGTAGCGCCAGAATTGAAGCTTTCTTT.

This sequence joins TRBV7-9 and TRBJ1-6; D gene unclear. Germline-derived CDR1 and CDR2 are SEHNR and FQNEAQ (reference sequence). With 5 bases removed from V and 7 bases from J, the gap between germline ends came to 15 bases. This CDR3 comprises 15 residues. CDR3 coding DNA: TGTGCCAGCAGCCCCCAGGAGGGAATCAATTCACCCCTCCACTTT. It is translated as CASSPQEGINSPLHF.

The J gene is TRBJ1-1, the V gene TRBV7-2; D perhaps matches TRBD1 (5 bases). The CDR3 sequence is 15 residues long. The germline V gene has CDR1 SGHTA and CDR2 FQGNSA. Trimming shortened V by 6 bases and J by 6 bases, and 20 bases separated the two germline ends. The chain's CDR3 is CASRVPAGGRAEAFF. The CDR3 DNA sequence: TGTGCCAGCAGGGTCCCTGCGGGGGGTCGCGCTGAAGCTTTCTTT. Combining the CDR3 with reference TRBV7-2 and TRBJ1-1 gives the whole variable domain GAGVSQSPSNKVTEKGKDVELRCDPISGHTALYWYRQSLGQGLEFLIYFQGNSAPDKSGLPSDRFSAERTGGSVSTLTIQRTQQEDSAVYLCASRVPAGGRAEAFFGQGTRLTVV.

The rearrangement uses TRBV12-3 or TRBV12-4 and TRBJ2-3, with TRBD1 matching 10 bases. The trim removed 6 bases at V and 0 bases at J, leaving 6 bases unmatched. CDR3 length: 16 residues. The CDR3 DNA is TGTGCCAGCAGCCGGGACAGGGGTCCCAGCACAGATACGCAGTATTTT. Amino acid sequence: CASSRDRGPSTDTQYF.

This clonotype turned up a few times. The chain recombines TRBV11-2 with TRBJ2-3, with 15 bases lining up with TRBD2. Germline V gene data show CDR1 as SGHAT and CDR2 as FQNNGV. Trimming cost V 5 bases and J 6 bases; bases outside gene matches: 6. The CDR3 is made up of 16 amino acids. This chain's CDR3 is CASSPGLAGGSDTQYF. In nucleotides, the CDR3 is TGTGCCAGCAGCCCCGGACTAGCGGGGGGGAGCGATACGCAGTATTTT.